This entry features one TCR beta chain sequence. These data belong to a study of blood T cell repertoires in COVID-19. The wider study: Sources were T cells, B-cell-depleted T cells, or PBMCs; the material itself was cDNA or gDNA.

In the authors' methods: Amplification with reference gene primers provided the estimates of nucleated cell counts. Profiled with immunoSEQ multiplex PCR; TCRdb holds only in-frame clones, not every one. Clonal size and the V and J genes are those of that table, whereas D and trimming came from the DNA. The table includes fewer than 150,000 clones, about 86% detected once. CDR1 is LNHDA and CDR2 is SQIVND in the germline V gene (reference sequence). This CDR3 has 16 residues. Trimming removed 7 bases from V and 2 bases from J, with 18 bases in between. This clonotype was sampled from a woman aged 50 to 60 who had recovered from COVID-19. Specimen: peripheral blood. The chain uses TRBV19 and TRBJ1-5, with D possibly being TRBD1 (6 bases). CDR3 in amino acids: CASTNVGGFGNQPQHF. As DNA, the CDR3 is TGTGCCAGTACCAATGTAGGGGGTTTCGGCAATCAGCCCCAGCATTTT.